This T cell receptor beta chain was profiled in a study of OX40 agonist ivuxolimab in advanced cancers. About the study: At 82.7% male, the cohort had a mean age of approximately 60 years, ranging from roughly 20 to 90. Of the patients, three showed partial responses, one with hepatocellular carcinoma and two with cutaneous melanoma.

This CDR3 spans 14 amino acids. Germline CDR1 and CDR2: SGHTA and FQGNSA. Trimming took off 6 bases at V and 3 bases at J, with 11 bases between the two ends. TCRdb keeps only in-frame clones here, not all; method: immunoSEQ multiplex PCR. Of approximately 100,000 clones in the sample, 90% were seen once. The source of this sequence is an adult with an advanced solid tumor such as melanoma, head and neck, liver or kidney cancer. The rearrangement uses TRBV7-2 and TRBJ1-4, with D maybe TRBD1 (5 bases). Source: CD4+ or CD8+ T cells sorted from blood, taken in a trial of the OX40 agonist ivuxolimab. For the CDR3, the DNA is TGTGCCAGCAGGCAGGGATCAGCTAATGAAAAACTGTTTTTT. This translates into CASRQGSANEKLFF.